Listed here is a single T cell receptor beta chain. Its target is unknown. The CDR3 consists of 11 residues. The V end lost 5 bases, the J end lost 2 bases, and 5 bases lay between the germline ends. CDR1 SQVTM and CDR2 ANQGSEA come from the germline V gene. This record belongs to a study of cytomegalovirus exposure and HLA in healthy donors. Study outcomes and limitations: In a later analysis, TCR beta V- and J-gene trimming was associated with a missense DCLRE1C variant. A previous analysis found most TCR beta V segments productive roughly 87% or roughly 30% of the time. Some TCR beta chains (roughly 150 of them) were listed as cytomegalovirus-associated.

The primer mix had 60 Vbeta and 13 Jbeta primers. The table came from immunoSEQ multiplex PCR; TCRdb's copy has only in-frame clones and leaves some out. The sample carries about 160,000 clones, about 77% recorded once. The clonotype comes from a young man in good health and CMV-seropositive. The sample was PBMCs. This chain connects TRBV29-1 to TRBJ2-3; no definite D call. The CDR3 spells CSVSLTDTQYF. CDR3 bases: TGCAGCGTTTCTCTCACAGATACGCAGTATTTT.